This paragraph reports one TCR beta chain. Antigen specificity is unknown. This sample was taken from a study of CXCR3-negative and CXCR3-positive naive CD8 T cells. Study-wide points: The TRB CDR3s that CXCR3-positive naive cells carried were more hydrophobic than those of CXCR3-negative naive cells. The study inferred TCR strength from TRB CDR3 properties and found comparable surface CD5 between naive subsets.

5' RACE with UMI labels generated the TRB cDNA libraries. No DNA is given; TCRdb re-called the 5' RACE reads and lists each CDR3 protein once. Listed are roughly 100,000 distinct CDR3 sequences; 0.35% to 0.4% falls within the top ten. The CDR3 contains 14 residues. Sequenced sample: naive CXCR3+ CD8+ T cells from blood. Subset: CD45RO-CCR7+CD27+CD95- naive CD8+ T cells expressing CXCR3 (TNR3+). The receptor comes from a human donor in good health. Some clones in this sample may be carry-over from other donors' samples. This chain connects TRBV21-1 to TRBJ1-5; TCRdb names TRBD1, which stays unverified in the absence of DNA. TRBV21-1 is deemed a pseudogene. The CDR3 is CASTTSQANQPQHF.